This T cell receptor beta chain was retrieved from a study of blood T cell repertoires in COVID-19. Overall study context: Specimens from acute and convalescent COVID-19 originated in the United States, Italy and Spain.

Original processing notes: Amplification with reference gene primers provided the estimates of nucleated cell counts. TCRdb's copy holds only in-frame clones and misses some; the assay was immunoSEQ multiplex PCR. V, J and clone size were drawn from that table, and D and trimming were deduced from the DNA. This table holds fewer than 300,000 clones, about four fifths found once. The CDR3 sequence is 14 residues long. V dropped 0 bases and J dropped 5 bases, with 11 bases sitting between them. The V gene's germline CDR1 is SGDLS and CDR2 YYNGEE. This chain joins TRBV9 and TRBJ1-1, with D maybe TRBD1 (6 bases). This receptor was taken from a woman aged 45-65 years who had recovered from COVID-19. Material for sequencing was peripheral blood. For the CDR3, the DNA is TGTGCCAGCAGCGTAGTTCCTCAGGGGACTGAAGCTTTCTTT. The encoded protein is CASSVVPQGTEAFF.